This T cell receptor beta chain was sequenced in a study of blood T cell repertoires in COVID-19. The overall study: Sources were T cells, B-cell-depleted T cells, or PBMCs; the material itself was cDNA or gDNA.

The germline V gene encodes CDR1 MNHEY and CDR2 SMNVEV (reference sequence). This CDR3 region has 15 residues. Trimming removed 7 bases from V and 2 bases from J, with 16 bases in between. Authors' data handling: Estimated nucleated cell counts came from reference gene primer amplification. Assay used: immunoSEQ multiplex PCR; TCRdb lists only in-frame clones, some missing. The V and J calls and clone size were taken over from that table, and D and trimming were inferred from the DNA. The top ten clones hold about 20% of a sample with about 220,000 clones, approximately 80% of them seen once. The chain employs TRBV27 and TRBJ2-3, with D perhaps matching TRBD1 (6 bases). The TCR comes from a man aged 25 to 40 with active or convalescent COVID-19. The material sequenced was peripheral blood. CDR3 bases: TGTGCCAGCATAAGTATTACAGGGAACACAGATACGCAGTATTTT. Its translation: CASISITGNTDTQYF.